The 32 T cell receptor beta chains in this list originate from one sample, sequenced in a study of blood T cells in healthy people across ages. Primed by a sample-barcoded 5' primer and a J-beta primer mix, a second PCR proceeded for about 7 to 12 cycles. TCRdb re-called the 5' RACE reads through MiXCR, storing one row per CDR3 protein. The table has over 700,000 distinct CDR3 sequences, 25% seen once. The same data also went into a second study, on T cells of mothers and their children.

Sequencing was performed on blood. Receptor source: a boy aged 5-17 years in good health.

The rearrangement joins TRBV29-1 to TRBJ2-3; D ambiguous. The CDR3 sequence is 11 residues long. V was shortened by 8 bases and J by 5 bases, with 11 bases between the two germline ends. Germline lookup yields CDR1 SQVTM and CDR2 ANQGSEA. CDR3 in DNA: TGCAGCCCCGGGCCGGGAGATACGCAGTATTTT. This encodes CSPGPGDTQYF.

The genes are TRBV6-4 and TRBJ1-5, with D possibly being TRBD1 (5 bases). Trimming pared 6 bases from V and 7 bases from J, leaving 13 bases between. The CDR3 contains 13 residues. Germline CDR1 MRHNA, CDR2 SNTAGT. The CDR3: CASSTRGGQPQHF. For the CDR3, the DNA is TGTGCCAGCAGCACCCGGGGCGGCCAGCCCCAGCATTTT.

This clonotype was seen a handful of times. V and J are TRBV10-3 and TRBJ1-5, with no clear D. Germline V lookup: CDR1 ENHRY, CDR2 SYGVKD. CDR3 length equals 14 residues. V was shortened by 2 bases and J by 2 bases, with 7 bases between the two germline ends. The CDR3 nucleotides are TGTGCCATCAGTGAGGGGGAGGGCAATCAGCCCCAGCATTTT. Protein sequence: CAISEGEGNQPQHF.

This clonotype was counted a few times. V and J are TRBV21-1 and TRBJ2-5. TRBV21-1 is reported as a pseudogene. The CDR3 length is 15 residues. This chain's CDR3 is CASSKAFEEPETQYF. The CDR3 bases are TGTGCCAGCAGCAAAGCTTTTGAGGAGCCGGAGACCCAGTACTTC.

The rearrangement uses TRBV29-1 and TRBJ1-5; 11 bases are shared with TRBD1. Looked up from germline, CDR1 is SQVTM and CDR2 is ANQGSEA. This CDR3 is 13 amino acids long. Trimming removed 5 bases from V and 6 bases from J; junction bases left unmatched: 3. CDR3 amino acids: CSVRTGGGQPQHF. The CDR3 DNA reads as TGCAGCGTTCGGACAGGGGGCGGTCAGCCCCAGCATTTT.

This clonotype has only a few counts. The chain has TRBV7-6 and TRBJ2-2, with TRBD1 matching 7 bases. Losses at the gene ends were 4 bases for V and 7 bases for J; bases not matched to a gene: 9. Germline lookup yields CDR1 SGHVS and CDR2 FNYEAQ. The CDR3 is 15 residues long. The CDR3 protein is CASSSTGTAGGELFF. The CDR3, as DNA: TGTGCCAGCAGCTCAACCGGGACAGCCGGCGGGGAGCTGTTTTTT.

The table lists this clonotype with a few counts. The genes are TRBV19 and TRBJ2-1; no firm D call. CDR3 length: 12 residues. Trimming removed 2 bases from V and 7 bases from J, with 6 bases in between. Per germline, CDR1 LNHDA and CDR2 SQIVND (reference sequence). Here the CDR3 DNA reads TGTGCCAGTAGTATAAGGAATAATGAGCAGTTCTTC. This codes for CASSIRNNEQFF.

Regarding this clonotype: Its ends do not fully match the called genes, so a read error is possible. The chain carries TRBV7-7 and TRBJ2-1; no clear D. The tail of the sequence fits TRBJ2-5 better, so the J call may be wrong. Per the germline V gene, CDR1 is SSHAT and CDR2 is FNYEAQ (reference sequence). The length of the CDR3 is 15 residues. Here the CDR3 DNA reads TGTGCTAGCAGCTCAGCCTTTAATTTTCCCGAGACCCAGTACTTC. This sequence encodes CASSSAFNFPETQYF.

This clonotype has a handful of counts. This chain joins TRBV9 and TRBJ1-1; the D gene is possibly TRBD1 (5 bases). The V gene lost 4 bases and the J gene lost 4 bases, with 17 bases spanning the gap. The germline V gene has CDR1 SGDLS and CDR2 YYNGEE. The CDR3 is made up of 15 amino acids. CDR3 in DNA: TGTGCCAGCAGCACCCAGCAGGGACGGACCACTGAAGCTTTCTTT. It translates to CASSTQQGRTTEAFF.

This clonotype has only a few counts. CDR3 in DNA: TGCGCCAGCAGTCGCGGGACAGGGAATACCTACGAGCAGTACTTC. This encodes CASSRGTGNTYEQYF. The V and J genes are TRBV5-1 and TRBJ2-7; 9 bases map to TRBD1. V gave up 5 bases and J gave up 2 bases; unmatched junction bases: 8. The CDR3 is made up of 15 amino acids. Germline-derived CDR1 and CDR2 are SGHRS and YFSETQ. The variable domain in full, completed from reference TRBV5-1 and TRBJ2-7, reads KAGVTQTPRYLIKTRGQQVTLSCSPISGHRSVSWYQQTPGQGLQFLFEYFSETQRNKGNFPGRFSGRQFSNSRSEMNVSTLELGDSALYLCASSRGTGNTYEQYFGPGTRLTVT.

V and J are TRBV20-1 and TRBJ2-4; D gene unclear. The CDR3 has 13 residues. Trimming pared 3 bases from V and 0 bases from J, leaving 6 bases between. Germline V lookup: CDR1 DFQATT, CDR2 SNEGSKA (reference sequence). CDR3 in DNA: TGCAGTGCTAGGGTTCTAGCCAAAAACATTCAGTACTTC. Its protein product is CSARVLAKNIQYF.

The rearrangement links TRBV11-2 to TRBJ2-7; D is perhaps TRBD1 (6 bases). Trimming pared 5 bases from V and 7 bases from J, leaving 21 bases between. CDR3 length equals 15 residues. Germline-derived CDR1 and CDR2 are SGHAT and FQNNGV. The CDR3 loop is CASSPTQGGSREQYF. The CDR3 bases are TGTGCCAGCAGCCCCACGCAAGGGGGAAGTCGGGAGCAGTACTTC.

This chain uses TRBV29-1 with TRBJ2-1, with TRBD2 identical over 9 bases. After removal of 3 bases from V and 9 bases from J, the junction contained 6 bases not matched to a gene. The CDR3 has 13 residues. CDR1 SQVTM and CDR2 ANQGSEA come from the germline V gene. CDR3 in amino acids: CSVEAGGPSEQFF. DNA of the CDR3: TGCAGCGTTGAGGCGGGAGGGCCCAGTGAGCAGTTCTTC.

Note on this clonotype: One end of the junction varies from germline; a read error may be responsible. CDR3 coding DNA: TGTGCCGGCAGTCCGGACAGTACTGAGCAGTTCTTC. This translates into CAGSPDSTEQFF. V is TRBV6-2 or TRBV6-3 and J is TRBJ2-1, with TRBD1 as a possible D gene (6 bases). Germline V gene lookup returns CDR1 MNHEY and CDR2 SVGEGT. This CDR3 has 12 amino acids.

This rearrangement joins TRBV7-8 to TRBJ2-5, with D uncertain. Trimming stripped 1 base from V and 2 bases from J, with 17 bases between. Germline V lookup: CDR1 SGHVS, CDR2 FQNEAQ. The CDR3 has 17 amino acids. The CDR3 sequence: CASSLVPSLKDQETQYF. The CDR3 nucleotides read TGTGCCAGCAGCTTAGTCCCCTCGCTAAAAGATCAAGAGACCCAGTACTTC.

The DNA of the CDR3 is TGTGCCAGCAGTTTCGGGGGGGATGAAAAACTGTTTTTT. Translation gives CASSFGGDEKLFF. J is TRBJ1-4 and V is TRBV28; D possibly corresponds to TRBD1 (5 bases). Trimming cost V 3 bases and J 6 bases, with 8 bases left between them. Germline assignment: CDR1 MDHEN and CDR2 SYDVKM. CDR3 length: 13 residues.

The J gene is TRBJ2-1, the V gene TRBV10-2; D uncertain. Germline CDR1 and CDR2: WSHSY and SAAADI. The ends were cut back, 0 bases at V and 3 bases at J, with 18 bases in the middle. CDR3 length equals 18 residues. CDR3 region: CASSESGSAEVLYNEQFF. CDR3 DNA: TGCGCCAGCAGTGAGTCTGGGTCAGCCGAAGTCCTCTACAATGAGCAGTTCTTC.

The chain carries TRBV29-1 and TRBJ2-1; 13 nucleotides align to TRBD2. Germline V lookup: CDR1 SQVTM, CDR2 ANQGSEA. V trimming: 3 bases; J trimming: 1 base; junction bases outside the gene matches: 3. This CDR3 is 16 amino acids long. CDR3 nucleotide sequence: TGCAGCGTTGAGCCGGGACTAGCGGGATCCTACAATGAGCAGTTCTTC. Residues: CSVEPGLAGSYNEQFF.

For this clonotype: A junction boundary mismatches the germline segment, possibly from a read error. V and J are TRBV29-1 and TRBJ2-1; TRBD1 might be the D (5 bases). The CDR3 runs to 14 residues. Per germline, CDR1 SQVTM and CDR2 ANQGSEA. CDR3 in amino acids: CSARSGISYSEQFF. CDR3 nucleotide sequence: TGCAGCGCGAGGTCAGGGATATCCTACAGTGAGCAGTTCTTC.

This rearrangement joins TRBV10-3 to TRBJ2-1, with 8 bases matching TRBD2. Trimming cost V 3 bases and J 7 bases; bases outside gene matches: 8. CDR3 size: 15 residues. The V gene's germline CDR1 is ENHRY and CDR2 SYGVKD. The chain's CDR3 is CAISDGGGLFNEQFF. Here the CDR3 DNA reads TGTGCCATCAGTGATGGCGGGGGGCTATTTAATGAGCAGTTCTTC.

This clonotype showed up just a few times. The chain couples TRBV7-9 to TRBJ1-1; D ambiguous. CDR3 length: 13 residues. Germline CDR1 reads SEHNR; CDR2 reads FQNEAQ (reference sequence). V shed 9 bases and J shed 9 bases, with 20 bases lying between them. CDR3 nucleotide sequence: TGTGCCAGTTCTCCAACTAGCCCTCCGAAAGCTTTCTTT. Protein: CASSPTSPPKAFF.

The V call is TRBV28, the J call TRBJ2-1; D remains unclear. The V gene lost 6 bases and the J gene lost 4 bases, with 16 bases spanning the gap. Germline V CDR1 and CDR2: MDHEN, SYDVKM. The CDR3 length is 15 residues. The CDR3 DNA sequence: TGTGCCAGCAGCGAACTGCGCGGCCGATACAATGAGCAGTTCTTC. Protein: CASSELRGRYNEQFF.

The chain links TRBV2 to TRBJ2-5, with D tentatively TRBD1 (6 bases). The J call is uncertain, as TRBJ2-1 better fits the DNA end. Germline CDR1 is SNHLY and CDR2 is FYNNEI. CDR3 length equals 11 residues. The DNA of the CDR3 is TGTGCCAGCAGCTCAGACAGGCATCAGTTCTTC. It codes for CASSSDRHQFF.

DNA of the CDR3: TGTGCCACCAACACTTTTGGGGCCAACGTCCTGACTTTC. Residues: CATNTFGANVLTF. The chain joins TRBV6-6 to TRBJ2-6; D gene unclear. Looked up from germline, CDR1 is MNHNY and CDR2 is SVGAGI (reference sequence). The length of the CDR3 is 13 residues. The V gene lost 10 bases and the J gene lost 3 bases, with 10 bases spanning the gap.

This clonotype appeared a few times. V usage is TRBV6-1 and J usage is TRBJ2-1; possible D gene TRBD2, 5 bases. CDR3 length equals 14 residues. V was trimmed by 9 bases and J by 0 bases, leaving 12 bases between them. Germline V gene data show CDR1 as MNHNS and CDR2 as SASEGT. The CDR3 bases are TGTGCCAGTACACGGAGGAGCTCCTACAATGAGCAGTTCTTC. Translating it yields CASTRRSSYNEQFF.

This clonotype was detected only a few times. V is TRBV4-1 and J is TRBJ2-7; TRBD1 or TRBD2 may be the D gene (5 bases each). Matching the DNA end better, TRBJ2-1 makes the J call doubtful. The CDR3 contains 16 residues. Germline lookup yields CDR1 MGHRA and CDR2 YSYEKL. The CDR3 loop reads CASSQGGIIYYNEQFF. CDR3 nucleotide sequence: TGCGCCAGCAGCCAAGGGGGGATCATCTACTACAATGAGCAGTTCTTC.

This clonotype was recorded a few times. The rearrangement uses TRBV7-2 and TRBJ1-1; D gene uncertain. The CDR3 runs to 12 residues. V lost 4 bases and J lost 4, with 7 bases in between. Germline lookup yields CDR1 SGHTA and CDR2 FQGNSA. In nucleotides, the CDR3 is TGTGCCAGCAGCTCGTATACCACTGAAGCTTTCTTT. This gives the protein CASSSYTTEAFF.

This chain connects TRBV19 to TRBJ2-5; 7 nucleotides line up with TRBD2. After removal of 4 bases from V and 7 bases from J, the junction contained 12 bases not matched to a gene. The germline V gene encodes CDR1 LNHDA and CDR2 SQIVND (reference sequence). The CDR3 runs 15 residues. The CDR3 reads CASSRELASGGTQYF. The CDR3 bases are TGTGCCAGTAGTAGGGAGTTGGCTAGCGGCGGGACCCAGTACTTC.

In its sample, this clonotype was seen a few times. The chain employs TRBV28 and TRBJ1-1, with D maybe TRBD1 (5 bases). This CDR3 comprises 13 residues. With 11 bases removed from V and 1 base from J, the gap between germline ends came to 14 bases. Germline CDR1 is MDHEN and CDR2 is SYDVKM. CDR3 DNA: TGTGCCGTGTCCGGGACTTGGAACACTGAAGCTTTCTTT. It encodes CAVSGTWNTEAFF.

The CDR3 region has the DNA TGTGCCAGCAGTTCCCCAGGACAGGGCGATAATGAAAAACTGTTTTTT. Amino acids: CASSSPGQGDNEKLFF. The chain is built from TRBV28 and TRBJ1-4; 8 bases align to TRBD1. Germline V gene lookup returns CDR1 MDHEN and CDR2 SYDVKM. V lost 4 bases, J lost 4 bases, and 8 bases stayed unmatched. The CDR3 is 16 amino acids.

CDR3 nucleotides: TGTGCCAGCTCAGGACAGGGTCTCGTATACAATGAGCAGTTCTTC. Encoded protein: CASSGQGLVYNEQFF. The chain has TRBV18 and TRBJ2-5, with 8 positions matching TRBD1. The end of the DNA aligns better with TRBJ2-1, so the J call may be wrong. There are 15 residues in the CDR3. Germline V CDR1 and CDR2: KGHSH, LQKENI.

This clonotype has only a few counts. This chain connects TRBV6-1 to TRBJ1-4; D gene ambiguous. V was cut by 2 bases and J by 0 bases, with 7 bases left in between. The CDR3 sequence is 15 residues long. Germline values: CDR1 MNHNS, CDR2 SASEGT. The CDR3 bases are TGTGCCAGCAGTGAATTTGGGACAACTAATGAAAAACTGTTTTTT. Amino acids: CASSEFGTTNEKLFF.